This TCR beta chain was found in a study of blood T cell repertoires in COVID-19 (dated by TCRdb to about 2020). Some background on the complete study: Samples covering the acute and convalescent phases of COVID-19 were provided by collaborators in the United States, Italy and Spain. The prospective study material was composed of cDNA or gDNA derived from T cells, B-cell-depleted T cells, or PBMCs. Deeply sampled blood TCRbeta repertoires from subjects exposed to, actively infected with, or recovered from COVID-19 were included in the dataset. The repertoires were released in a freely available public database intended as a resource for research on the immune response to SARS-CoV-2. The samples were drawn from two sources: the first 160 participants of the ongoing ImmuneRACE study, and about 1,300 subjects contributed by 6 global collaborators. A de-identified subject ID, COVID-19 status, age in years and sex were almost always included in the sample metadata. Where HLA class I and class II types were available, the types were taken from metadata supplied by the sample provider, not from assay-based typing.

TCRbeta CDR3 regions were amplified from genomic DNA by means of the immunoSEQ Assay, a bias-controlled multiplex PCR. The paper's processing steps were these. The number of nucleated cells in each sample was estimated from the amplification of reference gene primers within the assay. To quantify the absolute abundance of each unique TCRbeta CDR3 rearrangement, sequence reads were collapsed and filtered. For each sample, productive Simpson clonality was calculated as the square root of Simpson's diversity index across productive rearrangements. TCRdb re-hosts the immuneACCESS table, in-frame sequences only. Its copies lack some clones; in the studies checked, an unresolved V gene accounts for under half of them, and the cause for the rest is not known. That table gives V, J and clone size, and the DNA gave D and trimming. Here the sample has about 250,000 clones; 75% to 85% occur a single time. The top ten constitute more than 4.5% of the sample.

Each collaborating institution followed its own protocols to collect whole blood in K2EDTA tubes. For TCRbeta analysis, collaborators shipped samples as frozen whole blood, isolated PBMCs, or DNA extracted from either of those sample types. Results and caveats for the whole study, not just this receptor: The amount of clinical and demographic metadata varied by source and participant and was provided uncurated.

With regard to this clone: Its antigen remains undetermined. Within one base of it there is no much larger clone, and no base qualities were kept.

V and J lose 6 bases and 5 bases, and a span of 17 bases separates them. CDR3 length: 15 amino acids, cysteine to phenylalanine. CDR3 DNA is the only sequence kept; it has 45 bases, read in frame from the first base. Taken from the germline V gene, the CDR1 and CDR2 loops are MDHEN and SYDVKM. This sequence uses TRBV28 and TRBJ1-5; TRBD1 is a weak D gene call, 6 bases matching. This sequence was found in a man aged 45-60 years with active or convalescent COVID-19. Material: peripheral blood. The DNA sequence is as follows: TGTGCCAGCAGCTCGGGGGGGGCGCAGGATCAGCCCCAGCATTTT. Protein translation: CASSSGGAQDQPQHF.